Each of the 5 T cell receptor beta chains below was sequenced from the same sample in a study of beta chain features in type 1 diabetes. The isolated RNA, all of it, was reverse transcribed, so expressed TCRB transcripts were what got sequenced. Profiling relied on immunoSEQ multiplex PCR, and the TCRdb table lists in-frame clones only, not all of them. This sample has about 260,000 clones, with around 68% found just once. Sequencing input: naive CD4+ T cells from blood. These receptor sequences come from a young man in good health.

The V call is TRBV30, the J call TRBJ1-2, with unresolved D. The CDR3 spans 12 residues. V dropped 0 bases and J dropped 8 bases, with 10 bases sitting between them. Germline V gene data show CDR1 as GTSNPN and CDR2 as SVGIG (reference sequence). The CDR3 is CAWSVSRGGYTF. The CDR3 DNA follows: TGTGCCTGGAGTGTAAGTCGGGGAGGCTACACCTTC. The whole variable domain, remainder taken from reference TRBV30 and TRBJ1-2, is SQTIHQWPATLVQPVGSPLSLECTVEGTSNPNLYWYRQAAGRGLQLLFYSVGIGQISSEVPQNLSASRPQDRQFILSSKKLLLSDSGFYLCAWSVSRGGYTFGSGTRLTVV.

The CDR3 DNA sequence: TGCGCCAGCAGCTTGGCCCAAGAGACCCAGTACTTC. It specifies CASSLAQETQYF. The chain carries TRBV5-1 and TRBJ2-5; no definite D call. With 0 bases removed from V and 1 base from J, the gap between germline ends came to 1 base. Per the germline V gene, CDR1 is SGHRS and CDR2 is YFSETQ. The CDR3 is 12 residues long.

This chain joins TRBV29-1 and TRBJ1-1; D gene ambiguous. The V gene lost 6 bases and the J gene lost 0 bases, with 8 bases spanning the gap. Germline V gene data show CDR1 as SQVTM and CDR2 as ANQGSEA. The CDR3 sequence is 12 residues long. The CDR3 is CSVQRLNTEAFF. Here the CDR3 DNA reads TGCAGCGTCCAACGATTGAACACTGAAGCTTTCTTT.

As to this clone: Germline is not matched at one junction end, which may reflect a read error. This chain connects TRBV7-9 to TRBJ2-7; no clear D gene. The CDR3 covers 13 residues. Per the germline V gene, CDR1 is SEHNR and CDR2 is FQNEAQ (reference sequence). CDR3 DNA: TGTGCCAGCAGCCTTAGCATGGCAGCCGAACCCCACTTC. It translates to CASSLSMAAEPHF. The full variable domain, in which reference TRBV7-9 and TRBJ2-7 provide the parts outside the CDR3, is DTGVSQNPRHKITKRGQNVTFRCDPISEHNRLYWYRQTLGQGPEFLTYFQNEAQLEKSRLLSDRFSAERPKGSFSTLEIQRTEQGDSAMYLCASSLSMAAEPHFGPGTRLTVT.

This sequence joins TRBV27 and TRBJ1-4; the D is unclear. V dropped 10 bases and J dropped 3 bases, with 15 bases sitting between them. This CDR3 region has 14 residues. Germline loops: CDR1 MNHEY, CDR2 SMNVEV (reference sequence). This CDR3 reads CATRDAGANEKLFF. The CDR3 bases are TGTGCCACCAGAGACGCAGGAGCTAATGAAAAACTGTTTTTT.